The 12 T cell receptor beta chains below come from one sample, sequenced in a study of blood T cell repertoires in COVID-19. Profiled with immunoSEQ multiplex PCR; TCRdb holds only in-frame clones, not every one. The table shows about 240,000 clones, with approximately 83% occurring only once. The source material was peripheral blood. Receptors were obtained from a man aged 30 to 45 who had recovered from COVID-19.

V is TRBV20-1 and J is TRBJ1-6; D gene unclear. The CDR3 length is 11 residues. V was cut by 0 bases and J by 13 bases, with 7 bases left in between. Per the germline V gene, CDR1 is DFQATT and CDR2 is SNEGSKA (reference sequence). CDR3 coding DNA: TGCAGTGCTAGAGATCGGGGTCCCCTCCACTTT. Amino acid sequence: CSARDRGPLHF.

This clone was seen a single time. DNA for the CDR3: TGTGCCAGCAGCGTAGCTGGGGCGGGGGAGGCCTACAATGAGCAGTTCTTC. Protein: CASSVAGAGEAYNEQFF. The V and J genes are TRBV9 and TRBJ2-1; 7 nucleotides line up with TRBD2. After removal of 0 bases from V and 2 bases from J, the junction contained 8 bases not matched to a gene. CDR1 and CDR2 from the germline V gene are SGDLS and YYNGEE. CDR3 length equals 17 residues.

This clone was seen many times. In DNA, the CDR3 is TGTGCCAGTAGTTGGGGTAGGGGCTACAATGAGCAGTTCTTC. It is translated as CASSWGRGYNEQFF. The chain is built from TRBV19 and TRBJ2-1, with D maybe TRBD1 (5 bases). The CDR3 runs to 14 residues. From germline, CDR1 is LNHDA and CDR2 SQIVND (reference sequence). V lost 5 bases to trimming and J lost 3 bases, with 11 bases between them.

This clone was recorded only once. This chain connects TRBV5-1 to TRBJ1-2; 9 bases line up with TRBD1. The CDR3 runs 15 residues. Germline CDR1 is SGHRS and CDR2 is YFSETQ. Trimming removed 0 bases from V and 4 bases from J; junction bases left unmatched: 4. The CDR3 region has the DNA TGCGCCAGCAGCTTGGCGACAGGGGGTAGCTATGGCTACACCTTC. It translates to CASSLATGGSYGYTF. The complete variable domain, with remaining parts taken from reference TRBV5-1 and TRBJ1-2, reads KAGVTQTPRYLIKTRGQQVTLSCSPISGHRSVSWYQQTPGQGLQFLFEYFSETQRNKGNFPGRFSGRQFSNSRSEMNVSTLELGDSALYLCASSLATGGSYGYTFGSGTRLTVV.

This chain uses TRBV28 with TRBJ1-2; D is ambiguous. V lost 3 bases, J lost 11 bases, and 19 bases lay in between. The CDR3 spans 14 residues. Germline V CDR1 and CDR2: MDHEN, SYDVKM. CDR3 in DNA: TGTGCCAGCAGTTTGCGGGAGCCGGGTGTGAGGTACACCTTC. Translation: CASSLREPGVRYTF.

This chain uses TRBV3-1 (or the pseudogene TRBV3-2) with TRBJ2-2, with D possibly TRBD1 on 6 matching bases. The germline CDR1 and CDR2 sequences are LGHDT and YNNKEL (reference sequence). V was cut by 4 bases and J by 5 bases, with 8 bases left in between. The CDR3 runs to 13 residues. CDR3 DNA sequence: TGTGCCAGCAGCCTCAGGGGTACCGGGGAGCTGTTTTTT. Residues: CASSLRGTGELFF.

This clone was seen only once. This rearrangement joins TRBV4-1 to TRBJ1-3; D unresolved. The germline V gene encodes CDR1 MGHRA and CDR2 YSYEKL. V was clipped by 0 bases and J by 3 bases, with 6 bases between them. The CDR3 contains 14 residues. The CDR3 DNA sequence: TGCGCCAGCAGCCAAGAACCAGATGGAAACACCATATATTTT. It translates to CASSQEPDGNTIYF.

The rearrangement joins TRBV28 to TRBJ1-2, with 8 bases that match TRBD1. Trimming removed 10 bases from V and 9 bases from J; junction bases left unmatched: 10. CDR1 and CDR2 (germline): MDHEN, SYDVKM. This CDR3 is built from 12 residues. The CDR3 nucleotides read TGTGCCATCTACGGGACAGGAGTACGCTACACCTTC. This sequence encodes CAIYGTGVRYTF.

The J gene is TRBJ2-5, the V gene TRBV5-1; D ambiguous. V was trimmed by 3 bases and J by 2 bases, leaving 8 bases between them. Germline CDR1 SGHRS, CDR2 YFSETQ. The CDR3 extends over 13 amino acids. The DNA for the CDR3 is TGCGCCAGCAGCTCGTGGCCTCAAGAGACCCAGTACTTC. Translated, it gives CASSSWPQETQYF.

The chain recombines TRBV9 with TRBJ2-3; TRBD2 is a possible D gene (5 bases). Looked up from germline, CDR1 is SGDLS and CDR2 is YYNGEE. Between the trimmed V and J ends, which lost 0 bases and 4 bases, there was a span of 12 bases. The CDR3 totals 15 residues. The DNA of the CDR3 is TGTGCCAGCAGCGTAGAGGCGGGCGGACCAGATACGCAGTATTTT. Protein: CASSVEAGGPDTQYF.

The gene calls are TRBV6-1 and TRBJ1-4; 8 bases line up with TRBD1. The CDR3 has 16 residues. Germline CDR1 reads MNHNS; CDR2 reads SASEGT. With 1 base clipped from V and 8 bases from J, the junction kept 9 bases outside the gene matches. This chain's CDR3 is CASSEVFETGVEKLFF. In DNA, the CDR3 is TGTGCCAGCAGTGAAGTTTTTGAGACAGGGGTAGAAAAACTGTTTTTT.

CDR3 coding DNA: TGTGCCAGCGCCGACAGGGGTGGTGACGGGGAGCTGTTTTTT. Translating gives CASADRGGDGELFF. The rearrangement uses TRBV6-5 and TRBJ2-2; 8 positions agree with TRBD1. V shed 8 bases and J 7 bases; nucleotides not matched to a gene: 9. CDR1 and CDR2 from the germline V gene are MNHEY and SVGAGI. The CDR3 has 14 amino acids.